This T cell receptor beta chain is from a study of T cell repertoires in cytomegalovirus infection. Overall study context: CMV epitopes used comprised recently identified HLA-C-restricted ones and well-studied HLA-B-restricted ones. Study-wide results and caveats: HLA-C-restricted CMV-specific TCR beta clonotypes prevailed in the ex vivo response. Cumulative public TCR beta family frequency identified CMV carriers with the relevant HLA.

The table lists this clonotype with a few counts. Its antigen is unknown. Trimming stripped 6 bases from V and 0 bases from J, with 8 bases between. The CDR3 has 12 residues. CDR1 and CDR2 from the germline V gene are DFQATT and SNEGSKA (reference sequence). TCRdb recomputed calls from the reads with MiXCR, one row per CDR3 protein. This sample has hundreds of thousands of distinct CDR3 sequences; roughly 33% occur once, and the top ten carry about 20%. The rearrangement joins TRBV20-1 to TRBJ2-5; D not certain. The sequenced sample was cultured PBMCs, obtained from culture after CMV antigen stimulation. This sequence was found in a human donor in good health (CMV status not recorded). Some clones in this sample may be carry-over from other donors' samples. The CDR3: CSAGRNQETQYF. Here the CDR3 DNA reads TGCAGTGCCGGACGGAACCAAGAGACCCAGTACTTC.